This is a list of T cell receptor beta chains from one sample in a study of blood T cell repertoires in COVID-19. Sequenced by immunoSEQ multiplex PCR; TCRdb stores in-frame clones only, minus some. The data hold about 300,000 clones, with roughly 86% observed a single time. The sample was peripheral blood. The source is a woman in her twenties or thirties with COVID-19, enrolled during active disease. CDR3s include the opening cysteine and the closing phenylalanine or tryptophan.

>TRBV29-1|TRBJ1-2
CSVEAGQLDGYTF
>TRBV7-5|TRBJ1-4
CVRSPGYREREKLFF
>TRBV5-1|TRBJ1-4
CASSPADATNEKLFF
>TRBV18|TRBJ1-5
CASSPGTGGGQPQHF
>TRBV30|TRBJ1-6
CAWSYRNNSPLHF
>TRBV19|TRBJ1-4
CASRQGFATNEKLFF
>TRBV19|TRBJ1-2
CASNPPGYGYTF
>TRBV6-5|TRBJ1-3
CASRRSTSGNTIYF
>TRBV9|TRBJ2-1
CASSASGGSYNEQFF
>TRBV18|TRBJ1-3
CASSPTGTDFPSSGNTIYF
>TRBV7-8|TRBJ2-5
CASSQLTSGGAGETQYF
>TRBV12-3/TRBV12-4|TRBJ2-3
CASSFSGDTQYF
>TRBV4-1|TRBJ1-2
CASSQLGDYGYTF
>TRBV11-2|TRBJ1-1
CASSPIGSSGAFF
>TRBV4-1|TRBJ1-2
CASSSTGGANYGYTF
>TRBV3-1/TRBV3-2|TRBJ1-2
CASSQGGASYYGYTF
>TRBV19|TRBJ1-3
CASSTTGVSSGNTIYF
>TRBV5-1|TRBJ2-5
CASSVSSLRERKETQYF
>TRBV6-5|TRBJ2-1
CASKGVLGGNEQFF
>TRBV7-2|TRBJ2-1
CASSRGSGGYYNEQFF
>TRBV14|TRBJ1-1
CASSQDWGTVNTEAFF
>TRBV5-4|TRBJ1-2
CASSKGQGAHYGYTF
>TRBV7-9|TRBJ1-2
CATGPRGNYGYTF
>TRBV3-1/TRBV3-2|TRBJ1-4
CASSVQAGVNEKLFF
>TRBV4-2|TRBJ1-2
CASSQDQGQGNGYTF